The 3 T cell receptor beta chains in this list originate from one sample, sequenced in a study of T cells in tumors and immune-related adverse events. TCRdb keeps only in-frame clones here, not all; method: immunoSEQ multiplex PCR. The sample records about 22,000 clones, 85% to 95% being singletons. Sequenced here: lymph node tissue, sampled from a patient treated with anti-PD-1 therapy. These receptors were obtained from a female donor with metastatic renal cell carcinoma.

This sequence joins TRBV11-2 and TRBJ2-1; the match to TRBD1 covers 10 bases. Losses at the gene ends were 5 bases for V and 2 bases for J; bases not matched to a gene: 3. Germline values: CDR1 SGHAT, CDR2 FQNNGV. The CDR3 is 15 residues long. As DNA, the CDR3 is TGTGCCAGCAGCCCCGGGACAGGGGCCTACAATGAGCAGTTCTTC. The encoded protein is CASSPGTGAYNEQFF.

J is TRBJ2-1 and V is TRBV10-2; D possibly corresponds to TRBD1 (6 bases). The CDR3 covers 15 residues. The ends were cut back, 6 bases at V and 1 base at J, with 13 bases in the middle. Germline CDR1 is WSHSY and CDR2 is SAAADI. Here the CDR3 reads CASRSGRGSYNEQFF. The CDR3 nucleotides read TGCGCCAGCAGGTCAGGAAGGGGGTCCTACAATGAGCAGTTCTTC.

The chain carries TRBV5-1 and TRBJ1-1; tentatively, D is TRBD1 (5 bases). Trimming removed 0 bases from V and 5 bases from J, with 14 bases in between. The V gene's germline CDR1 is SGHRS and CDR2 YFSETQ. CDR3 length: 15 amino acids. The CDR3 nucleotides are TGCGCCAGCAGCTTGGAAATTCAGGGTGTGACTGAAGCTTTCTTT. Amino acid sequence: CASSLEIQGVTEAFF.